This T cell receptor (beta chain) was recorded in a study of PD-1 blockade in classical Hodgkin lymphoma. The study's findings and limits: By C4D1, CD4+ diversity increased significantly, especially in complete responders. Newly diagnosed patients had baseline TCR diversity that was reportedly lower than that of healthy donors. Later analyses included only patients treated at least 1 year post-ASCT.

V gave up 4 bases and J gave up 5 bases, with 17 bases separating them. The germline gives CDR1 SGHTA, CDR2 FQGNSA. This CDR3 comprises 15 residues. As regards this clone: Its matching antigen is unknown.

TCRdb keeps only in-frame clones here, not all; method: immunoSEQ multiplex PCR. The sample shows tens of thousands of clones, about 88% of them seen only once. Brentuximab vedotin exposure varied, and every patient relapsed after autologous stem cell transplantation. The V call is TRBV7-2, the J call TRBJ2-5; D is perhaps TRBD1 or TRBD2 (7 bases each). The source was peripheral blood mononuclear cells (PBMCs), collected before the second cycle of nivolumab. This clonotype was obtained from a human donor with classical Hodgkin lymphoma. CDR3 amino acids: CASSSPSQGGETQYF. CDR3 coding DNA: TGTGCCAGCAGCTCCCCGTCTCAGGGGGGGGAGACCCAGTACTTC.